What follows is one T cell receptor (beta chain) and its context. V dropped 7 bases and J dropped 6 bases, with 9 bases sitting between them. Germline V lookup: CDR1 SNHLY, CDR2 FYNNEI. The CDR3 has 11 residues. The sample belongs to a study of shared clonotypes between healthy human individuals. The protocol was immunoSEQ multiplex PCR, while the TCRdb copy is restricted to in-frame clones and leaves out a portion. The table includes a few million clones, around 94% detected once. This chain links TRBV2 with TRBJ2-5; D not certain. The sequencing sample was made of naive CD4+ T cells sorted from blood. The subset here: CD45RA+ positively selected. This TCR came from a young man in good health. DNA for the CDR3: TGTGCCAGCATGGGCGAACAGACCCAGTACTTC. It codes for CASMGEQTQYF.